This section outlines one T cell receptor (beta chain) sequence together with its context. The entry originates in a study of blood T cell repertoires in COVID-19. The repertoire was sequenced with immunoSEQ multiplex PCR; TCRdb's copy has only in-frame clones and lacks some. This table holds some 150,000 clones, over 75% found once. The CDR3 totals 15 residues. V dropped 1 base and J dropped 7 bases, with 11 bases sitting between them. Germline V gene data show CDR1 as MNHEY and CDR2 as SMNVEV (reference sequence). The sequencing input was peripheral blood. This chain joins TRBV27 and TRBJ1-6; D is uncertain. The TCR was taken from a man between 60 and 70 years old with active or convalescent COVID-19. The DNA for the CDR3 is TGTGCCAGCAGTTTATGGGTTCCAGGCAATTCACCCCTCCACTTT. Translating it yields CASSLWVPGNSPLHF.